This entry is about one T cell receptor (beta chain). Its matching antigen is unknown. Profiled with immunoSEQ multiplex PCR; TCRdb holds only in-frame clones, not every one. The repertoire holds 2,500,000 or so clones, with 85% to 95% as singletons. V shed 0 bases and J shed 5 bases, with 17 bases lying between them. Germline V gene sequence: CDR1 GTSNPN, CDR2 SVGIG (reference sequence). This CDR3 has 16 residues. The data derive from a study of shared clonotypes between healthy human individuals. As for the study in general: Donors consisted of two women and three men between 18 and 49. Findings and caveats of the study: Among non-shared clonotypes, generation probabilities were lower than among those shared by all four donors.

The source is a man aged 18 to 30 in good health. The sample was naive CD4+ T cells sorted from blood. The subset is: CD45RA+ positively selected. The chain uses TRBV30 and TRBJ2-1; tentatively, D is TRBD1 (7 bases). The CDR3 region is CAWSVLGQGGHNEQFF. In nucleotides, the CDR3 is TGTGCCTGGAGTGTACTCGGGCAGGGGGGACACAATGAGCAGTTCTTC.